Each of the 31 T cell receptor beta chains below was sequenced from the same sample in a study of T-cell memory formation after mild COVID-19. TCRdb called the 5' RACE reads again in MiXCR, with one record for every CDR3 protein. The repertoire consists of around 250,000 distinct CDR3 sequences, with 8% to 10% occurring once and the leading ten covering 20% to 25%. The sequenced sample consisted of PBMCs or a T cell subset sorted from them (not recorded which). Receptors were obtained from a man between 18 and 35 years old who had mild COVID-19 (a few samples of this study predate the infection). Cell type and time point are not known.

This clonotype rates as medium-sized. The V call is TRBV12-3 or TRBV12-4, the J call TRBJ1-6; D is unclear. The CDR3 contains 12 residues. V was trimmed by 5 bases and J by 11 bases, leaving 10 bases between them. The CDR3 here is CASSNPPAPLHF. The CDR3 DNA sequence: TGTGCCAGCAGTAACCCACCCGCACCCCTCCACTTT.

This sequence joins TRBV15 and TRBJ2-2; tentative D call: TRBD1 (6 bases). Germline assignment: CDR1 LNHNV and CDR2 YYDKDF (reference sequence). The CDR3 consists of 13 residues. V was pared by 3 bases and J by 7 bases, with 9 bases between. The CDR3 loop is CATSSRTVGELFF. In nucleotides, the CDR3 is TGTGCCACCAGCAGCAGGACAGTCGGGGAGCTGTTTTTT.

The chain carries TRBV19 and TRBJ2-7; D not resolved. The ends were cut back, 5 bases at V and 1 base at J, with 12 bases in the middle. CDR1 and CDR2 from the germline V gene are LNHDA and SQIVND (reference sequence). The CDR3 runs to 14 residues. CDR3 nucleotides: TGTGCCAGTAGTGTTTCGGGTCCGTCCTACGAGCAGTACTTC. Its protein product is CASSVSGPSYEQYF.

This chain joins TRBV6-5 and TRBJ1-2; D is perhaps TRBD1 (5 bases). CDR1 and CDR2 from the germline V gene are MNHEY and SVGAGI. This CDR3 comprises 13 residues. Trimming cost V 2 bases and J 4 bases, with 8 bases left between them. Here the CDR3 DNA reads TGTGCCAGCAGTTACCCAGGGTCCTATGGCTACACCTTC. It specifies CASSYPGSYGYTF.

This clonotype was seen repeatedly, ten times or more. J is TRBJ1-3 and V is TRBV7-2; 9 nucleotides align to TRBD1. The CDR3 consists of 16 residues. Germline V gene sequence: CDR1 SGHTA, CDR2 FQGNSA. V lost 4 bases to trimming and J lost 0 bases; unmatched junction nucleotides: 4. The CDR3 region has the DNA TGTGCCAGCAGCTATACGACAGGGGGCTCTGGAAACACCATATATTTT. Translated: CASSYTTGGSGNTIYF.

This clonotype was observed a few times. The chain employs TRBV6-5 and TRBJ2-7; the match to TRBD1 covers 9 bases. Germline lookup yields CDR1 MNHEY and CDR2 SVGAGI. J lost 0 bases, V lost 6 bases, and 3 bases had no gene match. This CDR3 is 14 amino acids long. The CDR3, as DNA: TGTGCCAGCAGACAACAGGGGGCCTCCTACGAGCAGTACTTC. It specifies CASRQQGASYEQYF.

The CDR3 DNA follows: TGTGCCAGCAGCCCCGACGTTCCGTCGAAACTGGTGGCCAAAAACATTCAGTACTTC. This encodes CASSPDVPSKLVAKNIQYF. The chain couples TRBV7-6 to TRBJ2-4; D is undetermined. Between the trimmed V and J ends, which lost 5 bases and 1 base, there was a span of 24 bases. This CDR3 comprises 19 residues. From germline, CDR1 is SGHVS and CDR2 FNYEAQ.

The V call is TRBV4-3, the J call TRBJ2-5; D unclear. Germline CDR1 LGHNA, CDR2 YSLEER. There are 15 residues in the CDR3. Deletions cut 2 bases from V and 5 bases from J, with 15 bases between. CDR3 sequence reads: CASSQNWAQRETQYF. CDR3 DNA: TGCGCCAGCAGCCAAAATTGGGCCCAGAGGGAGACCCAGTACTTC.

This clonotype was picked up many times. This sequence joins TRBV18 and TRBJ2-3; D may match TRBD1 or TRBD2 (5 bases each). V lost 3 bases to trimming and J lost 4 bases, with 14 bases between them. The CDR3 covers 15 residues. Germline V lookup: CDR1 KGHSH, CDR2 LQKENI. CDR3 sequence (DNA): TGTGCCAGCTCACCCCCACGGGGCGGAGCAGATACGCAGTATTTT. Its protein product is CASSPPRGGADTQYF.

This clonotype has more than one count but fewer than ten. The junction and the germline gene differ at one end; a read error may be behind it. The chain uses TRBV11-2 and TRBJ2-2; D remains ambiguous. Looked up from germline, CDR1 is SGHAT and CDR2 is FQNNGV. This CDR3 is built from 14 residues. CDR3 protein: CASSVDPYTGELFF. The CDR3, as DNA: TGTGCCAGCAGCGTAGATCCATACACCGGGGAGCTGTTTTTT.

This clonotype was picked up a small number of times. CDR3 residues: CASSVGVRGNTEAFF. For the CDR3, the DNA is TGTGCCAGCAGCGTAGGAGTCAGGGGAAACACTGAAGCTTTCTTT. The gene calls are TRBV9 and TRBJ1-1; TRBD1 is a possible D gene (6 bases). The ends were cut back, 0 bases at V and 2 bases at J, with 11 bases in the middle. Germline V gene sequence: CDR1 SGDLS, CDR2 YYNGEE. The CDR3 loop spans 15 amino acids. Full variable domain (rest looked up from reference TRBV9 and TRBJ1-1): DSGVTQTPKHLITATGQRVTLRCSPRSGDLSVYWYQQSLDQGLQFLIQYYNGEERAKGNILERFSAQQFPDLHSELNLSSLELGDSALYFCASSVGVRGNTEAFFGQGTRLTVV.

This clonotype has a count of ten or more. V and J are TRBV4-3 and TRBJ1-6, with D hard to call. CDR1 is LGHNA, CDR2 YSLEER, per germline. The CDR3 loop spans 18 amino acids. Trimming removed 1 base from V and 0 bases from J, with 13 bases in between. CDR3: CASSQAPRQSSYNSPLHF. The CDR3 DNA follows: TGCGCCAGCAGCCAAGCCCCTAGGCAGAGCTCCTATAATTCACCCCTCCACTTT.

This clonotype was recorded at least ten times. The V and J genes are TRBV4-1 and TRBJ2-2; 7 bases agree with TRBD1. The CDR3 runs to 17 residues. Trimming at V came to 4 bases and at J to 9 bases, leaving 17 bases not matched to a gene. CDR1 MGHRA and CDR2 YSYEKL come from the germline V gene. The CDR3 region has the DNA TGCGCCAGCAGCCCCCGCAGGGGGACCTCCGAAGGGAGGGAGCTGTTTTTT. This encodes CASSPRRGTSEGRELFF.

This clonotype appeared many times. This sequence joins TRBV29-1 and TRBJ2-4; 8 bases are a match to TRBD2. The CDR3 totals 17 residues. The germline V gene encodes CDR1 SQVTM and CDR2 ANQGSEA. V dropped 0 bases and J dropped 1; count of bases not matched to a gene: 8. As DNA, the CDR3 is TGCAGCGTTGAAGATCCACGGCGGGGGGAGGCCAAAAACATTCAGTACTTC. Protein: CSVEDPRRGEAKNIQYF.

This clonotype has at least ten counts. The gene calls are TRBV11-2 and TRBJ2-1, with no clear D. V lost 0 bases, J lost 8 bases, and 5 bases lay in between. The CDR3 is made up of 12 amino acids. Germline CDR1 is SGHAT and CDR2 is FQNNGV. This CDR3 reads CASSLDSHEQFF. As DNA, the CDR3 is TGTGCCAGCAGCTTAGATTCGCATGAGCAGTTCTTC.

The chain couples TRBV11-2 to TRBJ2-2, with D unclear. CDR1 is SGHAT, CDR2 FQNNGV, per germline. Trimming removed 8 bases from V and 2 bases from J, with 9 bases in between. This CDR3 comprises 13 residues. The CDR3 protein is CASVLRNTGELFF. DNA of the CDR3: TGTGCCAGCGTCCTGAGAAACACCGGGGAGCTGTTTTTT. Full variable domain (outside the CDR3, taken from reference TRBV11-2 and TRBJ2-2): EAGVAQSPRYKIIEKRQSVAFWCNPISGHATLYWYQQILGQGPKLLIQFQNNGVVDDSQLPKDRFSAERLKGVDSTLKIQPAKLEDSAVYLCASVLRNTGELFFGEGSRLTVL.

This sequence joins TRBV7-8 and TRBJ2-7; 10 nucleotides agree with TRBD2. The V gene's germline CDR1 is SGHVS and CDR2 FQNEAQ. V lost 3 bases to trimming and J lost 6 bases; unmatched junction nucleotides: 17. The CDR3 loop spans 18 amino acids. This chain's CDR3 is CASSFGLAGALGVLEQYF. The CDR3 nucleotides are TGTGCCAGCAGCTTTGGGCTAGCGGGGGCCCTCGGGGTACTCGAGCAGTACTTC.

This clonotype was counted ten times or more. V gene TRBV20-1 combines with J gene TRBJ2-7, with TRBD1 identical over 8 bases. V shed 6 bases, J shed 9 bases, and the junction held 7 bases outside the gene matches. Germline assignment: CDR1 DFQATT and CDR2 SNEGSKA (reference sequence). The length of the CDR3 is 11 residues. The CDR3 sequence: CSAGQGLGQYV. For the CDR3, the DNA is TGCAGTGCCGGACAGGGCCTCGGGCAGTACGTC.

This clonotype has more than one count but fewer than ten. V usage is TRBV7-9 and J usage is TRBJ1-6, with D unclear. V shed 5 bases and J shed 9 bases, with 17 bases lying between them. Germline V gene data show CDR1 as SEHNR and CDR2 as FQNEAQ (reference sequence). The CDR3 length is 15 residues. CDR3 amino acids: CASSPVGLELSPLHF. The CDR3 DNA reads TGTGCCAGCAGCCCCGTGGGCCTCGAGCTTTCACCCCTCCACTTT.

The CDR3 region is CASSQGRRSTANEKLFF. DNA for the CDR3: TGTGCCAGCAGCCAAGGGCGGAGGAGCACGGCTAATGAAAAACTGTTTTTT. The chain has TRBV3-1 and TRBJ1-4; D gene ambiguous. The CDR3 has 17 amino acids. Germline CDR1 LGHDT, CDR2 YNNKEL (reference sequence). V was trimmed by 1 base and J by 3 bases, leaving 15 bases between them.

CDR3 loop: CAWRPPGGAGYGYTF. The CDR3 DNA reads as TGTGCCTGGAGGCCCCCGGGGGGCGCGGGATATGGCTACACCTTC. The rearrangement links TRBV30 to TRBJ1-2, with D maybe TRBD1 (6 bases). Germline CDR1 GTSNPN, CDR2 SVGIG (reference sequence). Trimming left V 3 bases short and J 5 bases short, with 19 bases between. CDR3 size: 15 residues.

This clonotype occurred a few times. The chain uses TRBV25-1 and TRBJ2-7; no clear D gene. V gave up 4 bases and J gave up 6 bases, with 7 bases separating them. The CDR3 is 11 amino acids. CDR1 and CDR2 (germline): MGHDK, SYGVNS. CDR3 in DNA: TGTGCCAGCAGTGCAGCAGGCGAGCAGTACGTC. Encoded protein: CASSAAGEQYV.

The chain links TRBV20-1 to TRBJ2-6, with TRBD1 identical over 12 bases. Germline CDR1 and CDR2: DFQATT and SNEGSKA (reference sequence). Trimming took 3 bases from V and 0 from J; bases not matched to a gene: 3. The CDR3 is 17 residues long. The CDR3 nucleotides read TGCAGTGCTAGGGGACAGGGGGCCTTCTCTGGGGCCAACGTCCTGACTTTC. It specifies CSARGQGAFSGANVLTF.

V gene TRBV28 combines with J gene TRBJ2-2; 7 bases are a match to TRBD1. This CDR3 comprises 15 residues. CDR1 and CDR2 from the germline V gene are MDHEN and SYDVKM. The V gene end was trimmed by 5 bases and the J gene end by 5 bases; junction bases not matched to a gene: 8. The CDR3: CASSTGVGSTGELFF. CDR3 nucleotide sequence: TGTGCCAGCAGTACAGGGGTGGGGAGTACCGGGGAGCTGTTTTTT.

There are a few counts of this clonotype. The chain couples TRBV20-1 to TRBJ2-5, with a possible D match to TRBD2 (6 bases). Trimming took 1 base from V and 4 from J, leaving 13 bases between them. The CDR3 sequence is 14 residues long. The V gene's germline CDR1 is DFQATT and CDR2 SNEGSKA (reference sequence). The CDR3 loop reads CSARAGLTTETQYF. The CDR3 DNA follows: TGCAGTGCTAGAGCAGGACTAACAACAGAGACCCAGTACTTC.

This clonotype was seen more than once but under ten times. This rearrangement joins TRBV7-3 to TRBJ2-1; 8 bases match TRBD2. The V and J ends lost 4 bases and 3 bases, in that order; junction bases with no gene match: 11. The CDR3 has 17 residues. Germline V gene data show CDR1 as SGHTA and CDR2 as FQGTGA. The CDR3 DNA is TGTGCCAGCAGCTCTACCGGGAGGGCAGAGTACTACAATGAGCAGTTCTTC. Its translation: CASSSTGRAEYYNEQFF.

There are a few counts of this clonotype. The chain uses TRBV5-4 and TRBJ2-1, with a tentative D call TRBD2 (5 bases). Germline V lookup: CDR1 SGHNT, CDR2 YYREEE (reference sequence). Deletions cut 4 bases from V and 3 bases from J, with 14 bases between. The CDR3 has 15 amino acids. Here the CDR3 DNA reads TGTGCCAGCAGCCAAACCGCCGGAGGCTACAATGAGCAGTTCTTC. Translation: CASSQTAGGYNEQFF.

This clonotype appeared a few times. The V and J genes are TRBV12-3 or TRBV12-4 and TRBJ1-4; TRBD1 matches 7 bases. The ends lost 6 bases at V and 3 bases at J; junction bases unmatched: 10. The CDR3 extends over 16 amino acids. The CDR3 DNA follows: TGTGCCAGCAGCTGGATTGCCGGGACAGCTAATGAAAAACTGTTTTTT. Its translation is CASSWIAGTANEKLFF.

The V call is TRBV7-9, the J call TRBJ1-1, with D unclear. Looked up from germline, CDR1 is SEHNR and CDR2 is FQNEAQ (reference sequence). This CDR3 is 11 amino acids long. V was cut by 3 bases and J by 8 bases, with 7 bases left in between. CDR3 nucleotide sequence: TGTGCCAGCAGCTTCCAGGTAGAAGCTTTCTTT. This gives the protein CASSFQVEAFF.

The rearrangement joins TRBV28 to TRBJ1-4; D ambiguous. Germline CDR1 is MDHEN and CDR2 is SYDVKM. The CDR3 is 13 amino acids. Trimming removed 3 bases at V and 4 bases at J, with 6 bases between. CDR3: CASSFSLNEKLFF. As DNA, the CDR3 is TGTGCCAGCAGTTTTAGCCTTAATGAAAAACTGTTTTTT. Filled out from reference TRBV28 and TRBJ1-4, the complete variable domain reads DVKVTQSSRYLVKRTGEKVFLECVQDMDHENMFWYRQDPGLGLRLIYFSYDVKMKEKGDIPEGYSVSREKKERFSLILESASTNQTSMYLCASSFSLNEKLFFGSGTQLSVL.

The chain is built from TRBV5-1 and TRBJ2-1; 10 bases agree with TRBD2. With 0 bases clipped from V and 8 bases from J, the junction kept 11 bases outside the gene matches. This CDR3 is 17 amino acids long. Germline V lookup: CDR1 SGHRS, CDR2 YFSETQ. CDR3 loop: CASSLARTSGIFHEQFF. The CDR3 coding sequence is TGCGCCAGCAGCTTGGCCAGGACTAGCGGAATCTTCCATGAGCAGTTCTTC.